The rows below give T cell receptor beta chains drawn from one sample of a study of blood T cell repertoires in COVID-19. Libraries were prepared by immunoSEQ multiplex PCR; TCRdb keeps only in-frame clonotypes and omits some of them. This repertoire shows around 240,000 clones, about 90% found once; its top ten account for around 1.3%. Source material: PBMCs or T cells enriched from blood (not recorded which). These receptors were collected from a human donor in a cohort exposed to, infected with or recovered from COVID-19 (not recorded which). The donor label of this sample is uncertain. Each CDR3 is given with its conserved first and last residue. The order of the fields is CDR3 DNA, CDR3 protein, J gene, clone size, D gene, V gene. A D gene is named only where the DNA matches it firmly. Rows give clone size only sometimes, using once, few, many, or a class for an expanded clone.

CDR3 DNA: TGTGCCAGCAGCTGGCTAGCGGGGGGGCTTGTCGAGCAGTACTTC
CDR3 protein: CASSWLAGGLVEQYF
J gene: TRBJ2-7
clone size: .
D gene: TRBD2
V gene: TRBV7-8

CDR3 DNA: TGTGCCAGCAGCCAAGATCATAACGGGGGGGACACTGAAGCTTTCTTT
CDR3 protein: CASSQDHNGGDTEAFF
J gene: TRBJ1-1
clone size: .
D gene: .
V gene: TRBV4-2

CDR3 DNA: TGTGCCAGCAGCCCGACTAGCGGGGGGGACAATGAGCAGTTCTTC
CDR3 protein: CASSPTSGGDNEQFF
J gene: TRBJ2-1
clone size: .
D gene: TRBD2
V gene: TRBV3-1/TRBV3-2

CDR3 DNA: TGCGCCAGCAGCTTGGTTTTAATGGGAGCGTATGGCTACACCTTC
CDR3 protein: CASSLVLMGAYGYTF
J gene: TRBJ1-2
clone size: .
D gene: .
V gene: TRBV5-1

CDR3 DNA: TGTGCCAGCAGTTTTCAGGAGAACACTGAAGCTTTCTTT
CDR3 protein: CASSFQENTEAFF
J gene: TRBJ1-1
clone size: .
D gene: .
V gene: TRBV7-7

CDR3 DNA: TGCAGTGCTAGTGGTACTTTCTCCTACGAGCAGTACTTC
CDR3 protein: CSASGTFSYEQYF
J gene: TRBJ2-7
clone size: .
D gene: .
V gene: TRBV20-1

CDR3 DNA: TGTGCCAGCAGCTGGACAGGGAACCCCTACGAGCAGTACTTC
CDR3 protein: CASSWTGNPYEQYF
J gene: TRBJ2-7
clone size: once
D gene: TRBD1
V gene: TRBV7-9

CDR3 DNA: TGTGCCAGTAGCGTGGGACAGACCAACACTGAAGCTTTCTTT
CDR3 protein: CASSVGQTNTEAFF
J gene: TRBJ1-1
clone size: .
D gene: TRBD1
V gene: TRBV19

CDR3 DNA: TGTGCCAGCAGCTTAGAGCGACAGGGTTACTATGGCTACACCTTC
CDR3 protein: CASSLERQGYYGYTF
J gene: TRBJ1-2
clone size: .
D gene: TRBD1
V gene: TRBV7-2

CDR3 DNA: TGCGCCAGCAGACCCGGACAGGAGGGCTATGGCTACACCTTC
CDR3 protein: CASRPGQEGYGYTF
J gene: TRBJ1-2
clone size: once
D gene: TRBD1
V gene: TRBV4-1

CDR3 DNA: TGTGCCAGCAGTCCACTAGCGGGGGGGCCGAACGGGGAGCTGTTTTTT
CDR3 protein: CASSPLAGGPNGELFF
J gene: TRBJ2-2
clone size: .
D gene: TRBD2
V gene: TRBV2

CDR3 DNA: TGCGCCAGCAGGGGGCAGAACACTGAAGCTTTCTTT
CDR3 protein: CASRGQNTEAFF
J gene: TRBJ1-1
clone size: .
D gene: .
V gene: TRBV4-1

CDR3 DNA: TGTGCCAGCAGTCCCATTGACAGGGTACCTGAAGCTTTCTTT
CDR3 protein: CASSPIDRVPEAFF
J gene: TRBJ1-1
clone size: .
D gene: TRBD1
V gene: TRBV27

CDR3 DNA: TGTGCTAGTGAGCGTAGCGGGGGGGCTCGGAATGAGCAGTTCTTC
CDR3 protein: CASERSGGARNEQFF
J gene: TRBJ2-1
clone size: once
D gene: TRBD2
V gene: TRBV12-5

CDR3 DNA: TGTGCCAGCAGCGGACTATTAAGCTCCTACAATGAGCAGTTCTTC
CDR3 protein: CASSGLLSSYNEQFF
J gene: TRBJ2-1
clone size: .
D gene: .
V gene: TRBV9

CDR3 DNA: TGTGCCAGTAGTATAGGGACAGGGGGGGACGAGCAGTACTTC
CDR3 protein: CASSIGTGGDEQYF
J gene: TRBJ2-7
clone size: .
D gene: TRBD1
V gene: TRBV19

CDR3 DNA: TGTGCCAGCAGTGAGCTTAGACAGGCACGGGGCTACACCTTC
CDR3 protein: CASSELRQARGYTF
J gene: TRBJ1-2
clone size: few
D gene: .
V gene: TRBV2

CDR3 DNA: TGTGCCAGCAGCCAAGAGGAAAATACAGGGATGGAGAACTATGGCTACACCTTC
CDR3 protein: CASSQEENTGMENYGYTF
J gene: TRBJ1-2
clone size: .
D gene: .
V gene: TRBV3-1/TRBV3-2

CDR3 DNA: TGTGCCAGCAGCTTAGGCCAGGGAAGGACCGGGGAGCTGTTTTTT
CDR3 protein: CASSLGQGRTGELFF
J gene: TRBJ2-2
clone size: .
D gene: .
V gene: TRBV7-3

CDR3 DNA: TGTGCCAGCTCACTCTCCCGTCCAAGGACATCCAAGGAGAATATCGTCAATCAGCCCCAGCATTTT
CDR3 protein: CASSLSRPRTSKENIVNQPQHF
J gene: TRBJ1-5
clone size: .
D gene: .
V gene: TRBV18

CDR3 DNA: TGTGCCAGTAGGGATCGACAGGGGGCTTCCTCCTATGGCTACACCTTC
CDR3 protein: CASRDRQGASSYGYTF
J gene: TRBJ1-2
clone size: .
D gene: TRBD1
V gene: TRBV19

CDR3 DNA: TGTGCCACCGGGCTTCAGGGTTCAGGCCGACAGCATTTT
CDR3 protein: CATGLQGSGRQHF
J gene: TRBJ1-5
clone size: .
D gene: .
V gene: TRBV15

CDR3 DNA: TGTGCCAGCAGCTTGAGCGGGGGGGTCAATGAGCAGTTCTTC
CDR3 protein: CASSLSGGVNEQFF
J gene: TRBJ2-1
clone size: .
D gene: TRBD2
V gene: TRBV7-6

CDR3 DNA: TGTGCCACCAGTGATGCTAGCGGGGGATCGTTTAACACCGGGGAGCTGTTTTTT
CDR3 protein: CATSDASGGSFNTGELFF
J gene: TRBJ2-2
clone size: .
D gene: TRBD2
V gene: TRBV24-1

CDR3 DNA: TGTGCCAGCAGTTACCGCGTGGGACAGGCCTACGAGCAGTACTTC
CDR3 protein: CASSYRVGQAYEQYF
J gene: TRBJ2-7
clone size: .
D gene: TRBD1
V gene: TRBV6-6

CDR3 DNA: TGTGCCTGGAGTCCAGGGGGGTTCGAGCAGTACTTC
CDR3 protein: CAWSPGGFEQYF
J gene: TRBJ2-7
clone size: .
D gene: .
V gene: TRBV30

CDR3 DNA: TGTGCCAGCAGACGGGACAGGGTTTATTCACCCCTCCACTTT
CDR3 protein: CASRRDRVYSPLHF
J gene: TRBJ1-6
clone size: .
D gene: TRBD1
V gene: TRBV6-5

CDR3 DNA: TGTGCCAGCAGCTTAGCTAGTGGCTATGGCTACACCTTC
CDR3 protein: CASSLASGYGYTF
J gene: TRBJ1-2
clone size: .
D gene: .
V gene: TRBV7-9

CDR3 DNA: TGTGCCAGCAGCCAAGATCTACAGGGAAATGGCTACACCTTC
CDR3 protein: CASSQDLQGNGYTF
J gene: TRBJ1-2
clone size: .
D gene: .
V gene: TRBV14

CDR3 DNA: TGTGCCAGCAGCCGGGACACCGTTACCGGGGAGCTGTTTTTT
CDR3 protein: CASSRDTVTGELFF
J gene: TRBJ2-2
clone size: .
D gene: .
V gene: TRBV7-3

CDR3 DNA: TGTGCCAGCAGCTTAGGAGCGGGGTACAATGAGCAGTTCTTC
CDR3 protein: CASSLGAGYNEQFF
J gene: TRBJ2-1
clone size: .
D gene: TRBD2
V gene: TRBV7-2

CDR3 DNA: TGTGCCAGCAGCCAAGTCGGGGTTCGACAGGGGAACACTGAAGCTTTCTTT
CDR3 protein: CASSQVGVRQGNTEAFF
J gene: TRBJ1-1
clone size: .
D gene: TRBD1
V gene: TRBV3-1/TRBV3-2

CDR3 DNA: TGTGCCAGCGTTCCCGGCGCGGGAACAGATACGCAGTATTTT
CDR3 protein: CASVPGAGTDTQYF
J gene: TRBJ2-3
clone size: .
D gene: .
V gene: TRBV7-9

CDR3 DNA: TGTGCCATCAGTAACAGGGGCGGCGAGCAGTACTTC
CDR3 protein: CAISNRGGEQYF
J gene: TRBJ2-7
clone size: .
D gene: TRBD1
V gene: TRBV10-3

CDR3 DNA: TGCGCCAGCAGCCAAGTCGGGGGTAACTATGGCTACACCTTC
CDR3 protein: CASSQVGGNYGYTF
J gene: TRBJ1-2
clone size: once
D gene: .
V gene: TRBV4-1